What follows are 10 T cell receptor beta chains derived from one specimen sequenced in a study of blood T cell repertoires in COVID-19. Only in-frame clones appear in the TCRdb table, and some are missing; sequencing was by immunoSEQ multiplex PCR. The table includes approximately 30,000 clones, less than 80% detected once. Sequenced sample: peripheral blood. Receptors originate from a man aged 65-85 years with acute or convalescent COVID-19.

The V gene is TRBV13, the J gene TRBJ1-2, with D possibly being TRBD1 (6 bases). V shed 5 bases and J shed 1 base, with 14 bases lying between them. The CDR3 is made up of 15 amino acids. The V gene's germline CDR1 is PRHDT and CDR2 FYEKMQ (reference sequence). The CDR3 DNA reads TGTGCCAGCAGCCCCCGGACAGACCTTAACTATGGCTACACCTTC. The encoded protein is CASSPRTDLNYGYTF.

The rearrangement uses TRBV28 and TRBJ1-5; D is possibly TRBD1 (5 bases). Germline CDR1 MDHEN, CDR2 SYDVKM. This CDR3 has 14 residues. The germline V and J ends were trimmed by 3 bases and 6 bases, with 12 bases remaining between them. The DNA for the CDR3 is TGTGCCAGCAGTTTTCAGGGTTGGTTTCAGCCCCAGCATTTT. It translates to CASSFQGWFQPQHF.

V and J are TRBV7-9 and TRBJ2-2; 7 positions match TRBD2. The CDR3 runs 16 residues. Germline CDR1 reads SEHNR; CDR2 reads FQNEAQ (reference sequence). Unmatched junction bases numbered 6, after V lost 1 base and J lost 4 bases. CDR3 amino acids: CASSLGLGGTTGELFF. The CDR3 DNA reads TGTGCCAGCAGCTTAGGATTGGGGGGGACCACCGGGGAGCTGTTTTTT.

The DNA for the CDR3 is TGTGCCAGCAGGCCCGACAGGGGGCGCTTGGAGACCCAGTACTTC. It is translated as CASRPDRGRLETQYF. V and J are TRBV6-5 and TRBJ2-5; the match to TRBD1 covers 10 bases. Germline CDR1 MNHEY, CDR2 SVGAGI. Trimming removed 6 bases from V and 5 bases from J; junction bases left unmatched: 9. This CDR3 spans 15 amino acids.

The chain recombines TRBV13 with TRBJ2-2, with D maybe TRBD2 (6 bases). Germline CDR1 reads PRHDT; CDR2 reads FYEKMQ (reference sequence). V lost 10 bases and J lost 0, with 15 bases in between. This CDR3 comprises 15 residues. The CDR3 DNA is TGTGCCACCAAAAGGGGAGGAACGAACACCGGGGAGCTGTTTTTT. This gives the protein CATKRGGTNTGELFF.

CDR3 region: CASSPGQVEMEGYTF. CDR3 nucleotide sequence: TGTGCCAGCAGTCCAGGACAGGTTGAGATGGAGGGCTACACCTTC. The chain couples TRBV6-5 to TRBJ1-2; TRBD1 matches 7 bases. This CDR3 region has 15 residues. V trimming: 5 bases; J trimming: 8 bases; junction bases outside the gene matches: 14. From germline, CDR1 is MNHEY and CDR2 SVGAGI.

This clone has more than one count but fewer than ten. The V and J genes are TRBV4-3 and TRBJ1-2; D is possibly TRBD1 (6 bases). The CDR3 sequence is 15 residues long. The germline V gene encodes CDR1 LGHNA and CDR2 YSLEER. Deletions cut 0 bases from V and 2 bases from J, with 10 bases between. In nucleotides, the CDR3 is TGCGCCAGCAGCCAAGAGTTCAGGGGAAACTATGGCTACACCTTC. Translated: CASSQEFRGNYGYTF.

This clone appeared a single time. The CDR3 sequence: CASSLGAPGLIGDTQYF. As DNA, the CDR3 is TGTGCCAGCAGCTTAGGGGCCCCAGGGTTGATTGGGGATACGCAGTATTTT. The chain employs TRBV7-2 and TRBJ2-3; a weak D match, TRBD1 (5 bases). Germline values: CDR1 SGHTA, CDR2 FQGNSA. CDR3 length: 17 amino acids. V lost 1 base and J 6 bases, leaving 20 bases between the germline ends.

The gene calls are TRBV3-1 (or the pseudogene TRBV3-2) and TRBJ1-5, with D hard to call. The germline V gene encodes CDR1 LGHDT and CDR2 YNNKEL (reference sequence). CDR3 length equals 17 residues. The ends were cut back, 4 bases at V and 5 bases at J, with 21 bases in the middle. CDR3 in amino acids: CASSLVRPIWHHQPQHF. CDR3 in DNA: TGTGCCAGCAGCCTCGTACGTCCCATTTGGCATCATCAGCCCCAGCATTTT.

The chain couples TRBV3-1 (or the pseudogene TRBV3-2) to TRBJ2-7, with TRBD1 identical over 8 bases. V gave up 2 bases and J gave up 4 bases; unmatched junction bases: 7. There are 15 residues in the CDR3. Germline CDR1 LGHDT, CDR2 YNNKEL (reference sequence). CDR3 amino acids: CASSQSGGSTYEQYF. The CDR3 coding sequence is TGTGCCAGCAGCCAATCAGGGGGCAGTACTTACGAGCAGTACTTC.